Below, one T cell receptor (beta chain) is given with its context. The data were produced by immunoSEQ multiplex PCR, yet TCRdb's version contains in-frame clones alone and is incomplete. The data contain tens of thousands of clones, 80% to 90% of them singletons. The V gene end was trimmed by 3 bases and the J gene end by 5 bases; junction bases not matched to a gene: 7. Germline loops: CDR1 SGDLS, CDR2 YYNGEE. The CDR3 runs to 16 residues. The data were taken from a study of control samples from healthy donors and cancer patients. This receptor was taken from a woman between 45 and 60 years old with lung cancer. What was sequenced was PBMCs. V is TRBV9 and J is TRBJ2-5; 13 positions match TRBD2. The CDR3 nucleotides are TGTGCCAGCAGCGAACCGGGACTAGCGGGGTTGGAGACCCAGTACTTC. Encoded protein: CASSEPGLAGLETQYF.